A selection of T cell receptor beta chains follows, all from one sample in a study of blood T cell repertoires in COVID-19. This table comes from immunoSEQ multiplex PCR, and its TCRdb copy is limited to in-frame clones, with some not included. The profile shows hundreds of thousands of clones, roughly 90% of them singletons. The sample taken for sequencing was peripheral blood. These TCRs come from a woman aged 30 to 39 with active or convalescent COVID-19. Each CDR3 is given with its conserved first and last residue. Fields, in order: CDR3 length, J gene, V gene, CDR3 protein.

len: 15; j_gene: TRBJ2-7; v_gene: TRBV6-5; CDR3aa: CASSPIAGDSYEQYF
len: 13; j_gene: TRBJ1-1; v_gene: TRBV6-5; CDR3aa: CASTTGTSTEAFF
len: 14; j_gene: TRBJ2-1; v_gene: TRBV6-5; CDR3aa: CASRSSGGYNEQFF
len: 18; j_gene: TRBJ2-3; v_gene: TRBV5-1; CDR3aa: CASSLVGLAGRDTDTQYF
len: 13; j_gene: TRBJ2-3; v_gene: TRBV5-1; CDR3aa: CASNSQGTDTQYF
len: 14; j_gene: TRBJ1-1; v_gene: TRBV29-1; CDR3aa: CSVELRGQDTEAFF
len: 18; j_gene: TRBJ2-3; v_gene: TRBV20-1; CDR3aa: CSASFDSGMRVGTDTQYF
len: 12; j_gene: TRBJ1-2; v_gene: TRBV5-1; CDR3aa: CASSPLTGGYTF
len: 15; j_gene: TRBJ2-1; v_gene: TRBV30; CDR3aa: CAWSVRGVIMNEQFF
len: 13; j_gene: TRBJ1-1; v_gene: TRBV20-1; CDR3aa: CSASPGTGYEAFF
len: 14; j_gene: TRBJ2-1; v_gene: TRBV5-1; CDR3aa: CASSLVEGANEQFF
len: 15; j_gene: TRBJ1-3; v_gene: TRBV5-4; CDR3aa: CASSLGAEPGNTIYF
len: 15; j_gene: TRBJ2-3; v_gene: TRBV25-1; CDR3aa: CASRQAGGGTDTQYF
len: 13; j_gene: TRBJ1-1; v_gene: TRBV6-5; CDR3aa: CASSYSRGTEAFF
len: 14; j_gene: TRBJ1-2; v_gene: TRBV4-1; CDR3aa: CASSQHEGDYGYTF
len: 17; j_gene: TRBJ2-7; v_gene: TRBV3-1/TRBV3-2; CDR3aa: CASSHGLGGTSGYEQYF
len: 15; j_gene: TRBJ2-7; v_gene: TRBV5-1; CDR3aa: CASSPAETSGYEQYF
len: 14; j_gene: TRBJ2-7; v_gene: TRBV6-5; CDR3aa: CASSYGGAGYEQYF
len: 15; j_gene: TRBJ1-4; v_gene: TRBV5-4; CDR3aa: CASSLTPATNEKLFF
len: 14; j_gene: TRBJ1-3; v_gene: TRBV6-5; CDR3aa: CASSVTDSGNTIYF
len: 14; j_gene: TRBJ2-5; v_gene: TRBV3-1/TRBV3-2; CDR3aa: CASSQLAGVETQYF
len: 15; j_gene: TRBJ1-6; v_gene: TRBV3-1/TRBV3-2; CDR3aa: CASSRATSYNSPLHF
len: 15; j_gene: TRBJ1-6; v_gene: TRBV4-1; CDR3aa: CASSQDRVVGSPLHF
len: 12; j_gene: TRBJ1-5; v_gene: TRBV7-9; CDR3aa: CASSLGPEPQHF
len: 14; j_gene: TRBJ2-3; v_gene: TRBV6-5; CDR3aa: CASTGSGGTDTQYF
len: 15; j_gene: TRBJ1-1; v_gene: TRBV19; CDR3aa: CASKKGVGMNTEAFF
len: 14; j_gene: TRBJ1-1; v_gene: TRBV3-1/TRBV3-2; CDR3aa: CASSQGQTNTEAFF
len: 13; j_gene: TRBJ2-5; v_gene: TRBV5-1; CDR3aa: CASRGTSGETQYF
len: 15; j_gene: TRBJ1-1; v_gene: TRBV4-1; CDR3aa: CASSHPQGKNTEAFF
len: 13; j_gene: TRBJ2-7; v_gene: TRBV5-1; CDR3aa: CASSPDRGIEQYF
len: 16; j_gene: TRBJ2-2; v_gene: TRBV7-8; CDR3aa: CASSRGWTGGTGELFF
len: 14; j_gene: TRBJ2-7; v_gene: TRBV5-4; CDR3aa: CASSPGTGSYEQYF
len: 15; j_gene: TRBJ1-1; v_gene: TRBV7-9; CDR3aa: CASSREVDRNTEAFF
len: 14; j_gene: TRBJ1-2; v_gene: TRBV11-2; CDR3aa: CASSLQTGNYGYTF
len: 15; j_gene: TRBJ1-1; v_gene: TRBV5-4; CDR3aa: CASSSVGVQNTEAFF
len: 14; j_gene: TRBJ1-3; v_gene: TRBV19; CDR3aa: CASRTGSSGNTIYF
len: 13; j_gene: TRBJ1-2; v_gene: TRBV19; CDR3aa: CASDMGGARGYTF
len: 12; j_gene: TRBJ2-1; v_gene: TRBV15; CDR3aa: CATGGPYNEQFF
len: 14; j_gene: TRBJ1-5; v_gene: TRBV6-6; CDR3aa: CASSETEINQPQHF
len: 16; j_gene: TRBJ1-6; v_gene: TRBV27; CDR3aa: CASSLASLQYNSPLHF
len: 15; j_gene: TRBJ1-6; v_gene: TRBV19; CDR3aa: CASSRSGTEGSPLHF
len: 15; j_gene: TRBJ1-3; v_gene: TRBV6-5; CDR3aa: CASSPPRDSGNTIYF
len: 18; j_gene: TRBJ1-3; v_gene: TRBV27; CDR3aa: CASSLSGGAGYPGNTIYF
len: 15; j_gene: TRBJ1-5; v_gene: TRBV19; CDR3aa: CASRGGGHGNQPQHF
len: 17; j_gene: TRBJ2-1; v_gene: TRBV27; CDR3aa: CASTPLLRGGTYNEQFF
len: 15; j_gene: TRBJ2-5; v_gene: TRBV28; CDR3aa: CASSYVSSLQETQYF
len: 13; j_gene: TRBJ1-1; v_gene: TRBV5-1; CDR3aa: CASSSGTGGEAFF
len: 14; j_gene: TRBJ1-2; v_gene: TRBV27; CDR3aa: CASSSPGQPYGYTF
len: 15; j_gene: TRBJ1-1; v_gene: TRBV27; CDR3aa: CASRVGARSGTEAFF
len: 16; j_gene: TRBJ1-2; v_gene: TRBV10-1; CDR3aa: CASSERTGDFGYGYTF
len: 15; j_gene: TRBJ2-7; v_gene: TRBV25-1; CDR3aa: CASSDGGGVSYEQYF
len: 15; j_gene: TRBJ1-6; v_gene: TRBV14; CDR3aa: CASSQALGTGSPLHF
len: 16; j_gene: TRBJ1-2; v_gene: TRBV7-8; CDR3aa: CASSAQGGRLNYGYTF
len: 13; j_gene: TRBJ1-4; v_gene: TRBV29-1; CDR3aa: CSVQGSRNEKLFF
len: 14; j_gene: TRBJ1-1; v_gene: TRBV10-3; CDR3aa: CAISESQGNTEAFF
len: 15; j_gene: TRBJ1-2; v_gene: TRBV15; CDR3aa: CATSDEVKNYYGYTF
len: 18; j_gene: TRBJ2-7; v_gene: TRBV5-5; CDR3aa: CASSLARAGRGNTYEQYF
len: 14; j_gene: TRBJ1-6; v_gene: TRBV6-5; CDR3aa: CASTPPPGNSPLHF
len: 17; j_gene: TRBJ2-5; v_gene: TRBV27; CDR3aa: CASSPWTSGARQETQYF